This T cell receptor (beta chain) was captured by sequencing in a study of CD8 T cells in Susac syndrome (dated by TCRdb to between 2018 and 2020). In the study overall: Repertoire sequencing was used to test whether CD8+ T cell activation and differentiation in Susac syndrome was antigen driven. CD8+ T cell repertoire clonality was compared between some 13 healthy donors, some 14 Susac syndrome patients and 15 multiple sclerosis patients.

V lost 0 bases and J lost 2 bases; the stretch between them is 6 bases long. CDR1 and CDR2, looked up from the germline V gene, are SGHRS and YFSETQ. The CDR3 numbers 13 residues from cysteine through phenylalanine. The read is trimmed to its CDR3 DNA, 39 bases read in frame from base 1. Worth noting for this clonotype: No cognate antigen has been identified for it. No base quality information exists; no much larger clone differs at one position.

The paper's findings and limits, for the study overall: The number of individuals in the TCR sequencing and HLA analysis was acknowledged as relatively small.

RNA was extracted with the RNeasy kit and roughly 0.45 to 1 ug was reverse transcribed using random hexamers. The immunoSEQ multiplex PCR assay, covering 54 Vbeta and 13 Jbeta segments, was used to amplify TCR beta CDR3 regions. PCR amplification bias was corrected using a synthetic template baseline for primer optimization and computational correction. The published analysis was carried out like this. Reads were annotated to V, D and J genes per IMGT and analyzed with immunoSEQ Analyzer, keeping only productive sequences. Clonality was calculated as one minus the Shannon entropy normalized by log2 of the number of productive unique sequences. For each patient and control, public and private clones were evaluated among the 100 most prevalent clones. Susac-specific clones were defined as absent from healthy and MS cohorts, roughly 1,100 published viral clones and other ImmuneACCESS disease sequences. Starting from the raw public reads, TCRdb applied fastp trimming at Q25, assembled clones with MiXCR and retained in-frame beta chains. When rows share a CDR3 protein, they turn into one entry using the most common DNA and genes. The V and J calls shown here were made by TCRdb, not taken from the authors' results. The sample includes about 200,000 distinct CDR3 sequences, with 80% to 95% observed a single time. The ten most abundant clones make up roughly 0.13% of the sample.

High-throughput TCR beta sequencing profiled peripheral blood CD8+ and CD4+ T cells from healthy donors, Susac syndrome patients and multiple sclerosis patients. The multiple sclerosis controls were treatment-naive patients who had stable or active relapsing-remitting disease and met the revised McDonald criteria. CD8+ TEMRA cells were enriched by FACS, while bulk CD8+ and CD4+ T cells were purified by magnetic negative isolation. Blood was drawn into EDTA tubes, processed within 24 hours, and PBMCs were isolated by density gradient centrifugation. PBMCs intended for TCR sequencing were frozen in liquid nitrogen and were later thawed in a 37 degrees C water bath. A purity of at least 90% was achieved for sorted or isolated CD4+, CD8+ and CD8+ TEMRA cells.

The sequenced sample consisted of CD8+ T cells from PBMCs. The sequence was obtained from a human donor with multiple sclerosis. The chain is assembled from TRBV5-1 and TRBJ2-7; the D gene identity is not certain. The CDR3 reads CASSLDSPYEQYF. The DNA sequence is TGCGCCAGCAGCTTGGATTCTCCCTACGAGCAGTACTTC.